One and the same sample provided the 9 T cell receptor beta chains below, sequenced in a study of T-cell reconstitution after alpha-beta-depleted transplantation in children. TCRbeta library preparation incorporated unique molecular identifiers. TCRdb fed the PCR reads into MiXCR, producing one record per CDR3 protein. The sample has nearly 550,000 distinct CDR3 sequences, around 16% seen once. The sample was PBMCs from the stem cell graft donor, taken from the stem cell graft. Receptor source: a human donor who donated a stem cell graft to a child with acute lymphoblastic leukemia.

The V call is TRBV27, the J call TRBJ1-1, with TRBD1 as a possible D gene (5 bases). The CDR3 contains 14 residues. The germline CDR1 and CDR2 sequences are MNHEY and SMNVEV (reference sequence). V was clipped by 6 bases and J by 1 base, with 12 bases between them. CDR3 region: CASRGGLPNTEAFF. The CDR3 DNA sequence: TGTGCCAGCAGGGGGGGACTGCCGAACACTGAAGCTTTCTTT.

This clonotype was seen a handful of times. The chain has TRBV7-9 and TRBJ1-2; TRBD1 matches at 8 bases. V dropped 0 bases and J dropped 7; count of bases not matched to a gene: 10. Looked up from germline, CDR1 is SEHNR and CDR2 is FQNEAQ (reference sequence). The CDR3 runs to 16 residues. CDR3 sequence (DNA): TGTGCCAGCAGCTTAGCGGGGACAGGAAAGGGCGCTGGCTACACCTTC. It is translated as CASSLAGTGKGAGYTF.

This clonotype was counted a single time. A read error may account for a junction end that differs from germline. The chain joins TRBV6-5 to TRBJ2-7; the D call may be TRBD1 or TRBD2 (6 bases each). The CDR3 is 15 amino acids. The V gene's germline CDR1 is MNHEY and CDR2 SVGAGI. CDR3 sequence: CASSYSGGAKYDQYF. As DNA, the CDR3 is TGTGCCAGCAGTTACTCGGGGGGCGCAAAATACGATCAGTACTTC.

There are a few counts of this clonotype. The genes are TRBV18 and TRBJ1-2, with D possibly TRBD1 on 6 matching bases. V lost 6 bases, J lost 2 bases, and 13 bases lay in between. This CDR3 has 14 amino acids. Looked up from germline, CDR1 is KGHSH and CDR2 is LQKENI. DNA of the CDR3: TGTGCCAGCTCGGCCGGACAGAGCAACTATGGCTACACCTTC. Its protein is CASSAGQSNYGYTF.

This chain connects TRBV29-1 to TRBJ1-2, with a weak D call TRBD1 (5 bases). The germline V gene encodes CDR1 SQVTM and CDR2 ANQGSEA. The CDR3 consists of 12 residues. Trimming pared 6 bases from V and 4 bases from J, leaving 12 bases between. CDR3 residues: CSVMTAIYGYTF. In nucleotides, the CDR3 is TGCAGCGTCATGACAGCCATCTATGGCTACACCTTC.

The CDR3 sequence: CASSMELLSTDTQYF. As DNA, the CDR3 is TGTGCCAGCTCAATGGAACTGCTGAGCACAGATACGCAGTATTTT. V and J are TRBV18 and TRBJ2-3; D remains unclear. Germline V CDR1 and CDR2: KGHSH, LQKENI. V lost 5 bases and J lost 0, with 12 bases in between. The CDR3 runs to 15 residues.

There are a few counts of this clonotype. This chain connects TRBV11-2 to TRBJ2-1, with 8 positions matching TRBD2. The germline CDR1 and CDR2 sequences are SGHAT and FQNNGV. This CDR3 region has 19 residues. The V segment lost 4 bases and the J segment 3 bases; nucleotides outside the gene matches: 17. For the CDR3, the DNA is TGTGCCAGCAGCTCGCCCGCGGGGCACCTAGGGACTAGCTACAATGAGCAGTTCTTC. Residues: CASSSPAGHLGTSYNEQFF.

The chain employs TRBV14 and TRBJ2-7; 9 nucleotides align to TRBD1. J lost 2 bases, V lost 3 bases, and 17 bases had no gene match. Looked up from germline, CDR1 is SGHDN and CDR2 is FVKESK. The CDR3 consists of 19 residues. The CDR3 region has the DNA TGTGCCAGCAGCCAGAATCACCGGGACAGGGTGTTGGGACCCTACGAGCAGTACTTC. Protein sequence: CASSQNHRDRVLGPYEQYF.

The chain couples TRBV7-2 to TRBJ1-5; perhaps TRBD1 as D (6 bases). Trimming removed 1 base from V and 4 bases from J, with 14 bases in between. Germline lookup yields CDR1 SGHTA and CDR2 FQGNSA. The CDR3 sequence is 16 residues long. The CDR3 protein is CASSLVGGSDNQPQHF. The CDR3 DNA reads TGTGCCAGCAGCTTAGTTGGGGGCTCCGATAATCAGCCCCAGCATTTT.